This TCR beta chain comes out of a study of blood T cell repertoires in COVID-19 (dated by TCRdb to 2018 to 2020). Regarding the complete study: Samples from collaborators originated in the United States, Italy and Spain and spanned both the acute and convalescent phases of COVID-19. The prospective study material was composed of cDNA or gDNA derived from T cells, B-cell-depleted T cells, or PBMCs. Deeply sampled blood TCRbeta repertoires from subjects exposed to, actively infected with, or recovered from COVID-19 were included in the dataset. The repertoires were made available in a free public database intended to serve as a resource for research on the immune response to SARS-CoV-2. The samples were drawn from the first 160 participants of the ongoing ImmuneRACE study and from some 1,300 subjects provided by 6 global collaborators. A de-identified subject ID, COVID-19 status, age in years and sex were almost always included in the sample metadata. HLA class I and class II types, where available, came from metadata supplied by the sample provider rather than from assay-based typing.

TCRbeta CDR3 regions were amplified from genomic DNA using the immunoSEQ Assay, a bias-controlled multiplex PCR. The authors' pipeline ran thus. The number of nucleated cells in each sample was estimated from the amplification of reference gene primers within the assay. Sequence reads were collapsed and filtered to measure the absolute abundance of every unique TCRbeta CDR3 rearrangement. For each sample, productive Simpson clonality was calculated as the square root of Simpson's diversity index over productive rearrangements. This is the immuneACCESS table as TCRdb keeps it, with only in-frame sequences that have V and J called. A part of the clones is gone; compared with another copy, unresolved V genes explain less than half, and the rest is unexplained. That table furnishes V, J and clone size, whereas the DNA furnished D and trimming. The sample table holds 100,000 to 110,000 clones, of which roughly 85% were seen once. In total, the top ten clones hold around a third of the sample.

Whole blood was collected in K2EDTA tubes by collaborating institutions according to the institutions' own protocols. For TCRbeta analysis, collaborators shipped samples in one of three forms: frozen whole blood, isolated PBMCs, or DNA extracted from either of those sample types. This clone was recorded a few times. What antigen it recognizes has not been identified. Nothing much larger sits one base from this clone, and base qualities are not available. Results and caveats for the whole study, not just this receptor: The amount of clinical and demographic metadata varied by source and participant and was provided uncurated.

The CDR3 numbers 13 residues from cysteine through phenylalanine. The retained sequence is limited to the CDR3, 39 bases, with the frame set at the first base. The germline V gene (reference sequence) provides CDR1 GTSNPN and CDR2 SVGIG. V is cut by 3 bases and J by 0 bases, and the space between the germline ends is 8 bases. The chain joins TRBV30 to TRBJ1-1, with the D gene not confidently named. The clonotype was recovered from a man aged 65 to 85 with active or convalescent COVID-19. Sequencing used peripheral blood. CDR3 region: CAWREQMNTEAFF. The sequenced DNA: TGTGCCTGGAGAGAACAGATGAACACTGAAGCTTTCTTT.